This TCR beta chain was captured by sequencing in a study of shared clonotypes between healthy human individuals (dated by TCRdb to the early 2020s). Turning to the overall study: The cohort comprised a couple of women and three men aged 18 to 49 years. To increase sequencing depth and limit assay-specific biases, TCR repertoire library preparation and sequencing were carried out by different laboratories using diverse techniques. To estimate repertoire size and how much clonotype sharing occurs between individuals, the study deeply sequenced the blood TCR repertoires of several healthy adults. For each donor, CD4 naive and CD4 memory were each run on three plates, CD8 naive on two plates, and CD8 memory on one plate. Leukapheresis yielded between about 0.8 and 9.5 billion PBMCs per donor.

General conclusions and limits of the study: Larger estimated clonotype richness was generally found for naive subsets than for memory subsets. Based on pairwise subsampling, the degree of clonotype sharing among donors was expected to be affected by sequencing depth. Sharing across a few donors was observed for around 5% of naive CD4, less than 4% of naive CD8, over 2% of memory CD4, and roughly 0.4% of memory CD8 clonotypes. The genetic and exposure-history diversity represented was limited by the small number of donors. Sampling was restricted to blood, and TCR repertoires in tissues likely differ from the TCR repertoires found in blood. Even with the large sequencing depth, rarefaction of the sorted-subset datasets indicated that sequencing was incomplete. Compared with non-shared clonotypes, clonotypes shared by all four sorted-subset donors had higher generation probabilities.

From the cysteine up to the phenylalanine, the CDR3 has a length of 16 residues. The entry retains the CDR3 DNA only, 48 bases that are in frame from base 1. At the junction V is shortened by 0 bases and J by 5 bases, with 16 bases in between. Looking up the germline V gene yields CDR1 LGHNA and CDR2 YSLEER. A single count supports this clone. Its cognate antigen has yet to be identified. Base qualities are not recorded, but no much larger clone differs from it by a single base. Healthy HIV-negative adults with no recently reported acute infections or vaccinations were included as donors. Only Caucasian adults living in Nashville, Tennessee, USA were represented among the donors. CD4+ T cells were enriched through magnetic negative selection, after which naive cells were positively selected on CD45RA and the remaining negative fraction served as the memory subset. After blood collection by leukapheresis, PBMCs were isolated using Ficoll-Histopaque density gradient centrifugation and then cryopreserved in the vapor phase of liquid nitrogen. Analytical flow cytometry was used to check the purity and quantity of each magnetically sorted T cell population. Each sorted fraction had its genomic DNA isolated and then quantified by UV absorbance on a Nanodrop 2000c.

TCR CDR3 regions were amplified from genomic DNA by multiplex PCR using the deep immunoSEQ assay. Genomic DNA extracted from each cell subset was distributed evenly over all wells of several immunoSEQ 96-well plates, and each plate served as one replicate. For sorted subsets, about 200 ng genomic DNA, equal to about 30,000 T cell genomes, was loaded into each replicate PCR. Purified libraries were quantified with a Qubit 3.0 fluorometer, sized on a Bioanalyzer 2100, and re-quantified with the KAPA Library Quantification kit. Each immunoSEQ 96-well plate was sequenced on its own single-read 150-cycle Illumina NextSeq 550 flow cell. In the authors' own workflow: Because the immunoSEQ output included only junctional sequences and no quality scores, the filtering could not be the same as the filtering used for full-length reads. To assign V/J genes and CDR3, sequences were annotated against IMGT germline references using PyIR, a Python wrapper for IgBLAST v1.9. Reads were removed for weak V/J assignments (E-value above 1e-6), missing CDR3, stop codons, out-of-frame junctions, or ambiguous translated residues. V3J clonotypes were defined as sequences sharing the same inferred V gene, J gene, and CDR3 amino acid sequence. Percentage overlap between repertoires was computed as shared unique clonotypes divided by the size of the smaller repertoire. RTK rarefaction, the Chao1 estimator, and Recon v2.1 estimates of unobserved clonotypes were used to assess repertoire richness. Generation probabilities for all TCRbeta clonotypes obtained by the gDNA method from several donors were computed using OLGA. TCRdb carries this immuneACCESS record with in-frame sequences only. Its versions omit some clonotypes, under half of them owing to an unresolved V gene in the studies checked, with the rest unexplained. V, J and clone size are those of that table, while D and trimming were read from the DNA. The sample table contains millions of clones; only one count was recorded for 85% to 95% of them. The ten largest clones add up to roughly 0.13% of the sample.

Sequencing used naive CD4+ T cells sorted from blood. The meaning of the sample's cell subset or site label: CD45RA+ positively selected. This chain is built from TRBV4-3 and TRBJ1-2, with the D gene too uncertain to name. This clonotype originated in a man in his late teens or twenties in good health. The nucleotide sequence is TGCGCCAGCAGCCAAGATCTTCTGGGTCTCTATTATGGCTACACCTTC. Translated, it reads CASSQDLLGLYYGYTF.